Here is one TCR beta chain with its context. This table comes from immunoSEQ multiplex PCR, and its TCRdb copy is limited to in-frame clones, with some not included. The sample lists around 400,000 clones, about 89% seen once, with more than 1% in the top ten. These data come from a study of blood T cell repertoires in COVID-19. About the study: The United States, Italy and Spain were the sources of the acute and convalescent COVID-19 samples. PBMCs, B-cell-depleted T cells, or T cells were the source of the cDNA or gDNA that made up the material.

V dropped 4 bases and J dropped 0 bases, with 14 bases sitting between them. Germline CDR1 reads SGDLS; CDR2 reads YYNGEE. This CDR3 contains 17 residues. The sequence was collected from a man aged 35 to 55 with acute or convalescent COVID-19. Material for sequencing was peripheral blood. V usage is TRBV9 and J usage is TRBJ1-6; no clear D. The CDR3 bases are TGTGCCAGCAGCCCACGGACTCTTAGCTCCTATAATTCACCCCTCCACTTT. This encodes CASSPRTLSSYNSPLHF.